The 18 T cell receptor beta chains given below trace back to one sample, sequenced in a study of blood T cell repertoires in COVID-19. TCRdb keeps only in-frame clones here, not all; method: immunoSEQ multiplex PCR. The table has about 16,000 clones, approximately 90% seen once. Sequencing input: peripheral blood. These receptors all come from a human donor in a cohort sampled during active COVID-19.

The chain links TRBV18 to TRBJ1-1; D not resolved. Trimming cost V 0 bases and J 1 base, with 9 bases left between them. The CDR3 is 15 amino acids. Germline assignment: CDR1 KGHSH and CDR2 LQKENI. This CDR3 reads CASSPPGNRNTEAFF. The CDR3 DNA follows: TGTGCCAGCTCACCACCCGGGAATAGGAACACTGAAGCTTTCTTT. Supplemented by reference TRBV18 and TRBJ1-1, the full variable domain reads NAGVMQNPRHLVRRRGQEARLRCSPMKGHSHVYWYRQLPEEGLKFMVYLQKENIIDESGMPKERFSAEFPKEGPSILRIQQVVRGDSAAYFCASSPPGNRNTEAFFGQGTRLTVV.

This chain uses TRBV5-1 with TRBJ2-7, with D hard to call. The germline V gene has CDR1 SGHRS and CDR2 YFSETQ. The V end lost 3 bases, the J end lost 3 bases, and 13 bases lay between the germline ends. This CDR3 has 14 amino acids. The CDR3 here is CASSYQSPNYEQYF. The DNA of the CDR3 is TGCGCCAGCAGCTACCAATCCCCTAACTACGAGCAGTACTTC.

The chain carries TRBV13 and TRBJ2-7; 10 nucleotides match TRBD2. Germline V gene sequence: CDR1 PRHDT, CDR2 FYEKMQ (reference sequence). The CDR3 sequence is 13 residues long. With 2 bases clipped from V and 5 bases from J, the junction kept 0 bases outside the gene matches. Here the CDR3 reads CASSLTSGNEQYF. The CDR3 region has the DNA TGTGCCAGCAGCTTAACTAGCGGGAACGAGCAGTACTTC.

CDR3 residues: CASSKGYGRGSYEQYF. CDR3 nucleotides: TGTGCCAGCAGCAAGGGGTATGGCAGGGGGTCCTACGAGCAGTACTTC. This rearrangement joins TRBV11-2 to TRBJ2-7; 7 bases are a match to TRBD1. Per the germline V gene, CDR1 is SGHAT and CDR2 is FQNNGV. J was trimmed by 1 base and V by 5 bases; bases with no gene match: 11. CDR3 length: 16 residues. The full variable domain, with the rest looked up from reference TRBV11-2 and TRBJ2-7, is EAGVAQSPRYKIIEKRQSVAFWCNPISGHATLYWYQQILGQGPKLLIQFQNNGVVDDSQLPKDRFSAERLKGVDSTLKIQPAKLEDSAVYLCASSKGYGRGSYEQYFGPGTRLTVT.

This chain links TRBV9 with TRBJ2-3, with 9 bases identical to TRBD1. There are 14 residues in the CDR3. Germline CDR1 SGDLS, CDR2 YYNGEE. With 4 bases clipped from V and 4 bases from J, the junction kept 4 bases outside the gene matches. CDR3 residues: CASSPWTGADTQYF. CDR3 nucleotide sequence: TGTGCCAGCAGCCCCTGGACAGGGGCAGATACGCAGTATTTT.

The V and J genes are TRBV3-1 (or the pseudogene TRBV3-2) and TRBJ2-1; D ambiguous. Between the trimmed V and J ends, which lost 1 base and 5 bases, there was a span of 18 bases. Germline CDR1 reads LGHDT; CDR2 reads YNNKEL (reference sequence). This CDR3 has 17 residues. The CDR3 region is CASSQVVSSHYNNEQFF. CDR3 DNA: TGTGCCAGCAGCCAAGTAGTTTCTTCCCACTATAACAATGAGCAGTTCTTC.

This clone came up once. This chain uses TRBV19 with TRBJ2-3; 10 bases fit TRBD1. V was clipped by 7 bases and J by 5 bases; unmatched bases: 15. The CDR3 is made up of 17 amino acids. Germline-derived CDR1 and CDR2 are LNHDA and SQIVND (reference sequence). This chain's CDR3 is CASTTGRQGAGLDTQYF. CDR3 nucleotide sequence: TGTGCCAGTACCACCGGTCGACAGGGGGCTGGATTAGATACGCAGTATTTT.

V gene TRBV18 combines with J gene TRBJ2-1; 13 bases are shared with TRBD2. The CDR3 extends over 17 amino acids. CDR1 is KGHSH, CDR2 LQKENI, per germline. V was clipped by 4 bases and J by 5 bases; unmatched bases: 8. The CDR3 region is CASSHGTSGTGHNEQFF. The DNA for the CDR3 is TGTGCCAGCTCACACGGGACTAGCGGGACCGGACACAATGAGCAGTTCTTC.

Here the CDR3 reads CASSEASGAGGYNEQFF. The CDR3 DNA sequence: TGTGCCAGCAGTGAAGCGTCGGGGGCCGGGGGGTACAATGAGCAGTTCTTC. This chain uses TRBV6-1 with TRBJ2-1; a possible D gene is TRBD2 (7 bases). Trimming shortened V by 0 bases and J by 4 bases, and 16 bases separated the two germline ends. The CDR3 covers 17 residues. Germline V gene sequence: CDR1 MNHNS, CDR2 SASEGT.

V is TRBV7-2 and J is TRBJ1-6, with D hard to call. The CDR3 consists of 14 residues. Germline assignment: CDR1 SGHTA and CDR2 FQGNSA. V was shortened by 0 bases and J by 8 bases, with 8 bases between the two germline ends. CDR3: CASSLAYRYSPLHF. CDR3 sequence (DNA): TGTGCCAGCAGCTTAGCCTACCGGTATTCACCCCTCCACTTT.

The V gene is TRBV4-2, the J gene TRBJ2-5; 9 bases fit TRBD1. V was pared by 3 bases and J by 2 bases, with 1 base of the junction left unmatched. The CDR3 runs 14 residues. Per germline, CDR1 LGHNA and CDR2 YNFKEQ. The CDR3 loop reads CASSQTGGQETQYF. For the CDR3, the DNA is TGTGCCAGCAGCCAGACAGGGGGTCAAGAGACCCAGTACTTC.

The genes are TRBV28 and TRBJ2-7; the match to TRBD1 covers 7 bases. Germline-derived CDR1 and CDR2 are MDHEN and SYDVKM. V was clipped by 8 bases and J by 4 bases; unmatched bases: 8. The CDR3 contains 13 residues. The CDR3 here is CASGRQGWYEQYF. CDR3 coding DNA: TGTGCCAGCGGTCGACAGGGTTGGTACGAGCAGTACTTC.

The rearrangement joins TRBV6-5 to TRBJ2-7; TRBD2 aligns across 12 bases. Germline values: CDR1 MNHEY, CDR2 SVGAGI. The CDR3 is made up of 15 amino acids. Germline trimming cut 8 bases from V and 5 bases from J; bases unmatched to any gene: 10. The CDR3 nucleotides are TGTGCCAGCTTGCGACTAGCGGGAGAAATCGACGAGCAGTACTTC. Encoded protein: CASLRLAGEIDEQYF.

As to this clone: The same CDR3 arises from other DNA sequences in this sample as well. This sequence joins TRBV5-1 and TRBJ2-7; 9 bases are a match to TRBD1. The V and J ends lost 0 bases and 2 bases, in that order; junction bases with no gene match: 0. Looked up from germline, CDR1 is SGHRS and CDR2 is YFSETQ. CDR3 length equals 14 residues. CDR3 nucleotides: TGCGCCAGCAGCTTGGGGACAGGGGCCTACGAGCAGTACTTC. Translated, it gives CASSLGTGAYEQYF.

In its sample, this clone was seen once. The chain employs TRBV15 and TRBJ2-3; TRBD2 agrees at 7 bases. V trimming: 5 bases; J trimming: 1 base; junction bases outside the gene matches: 15. Germline values: CDR1 LNHNV, CDR2 YYDKDF (reference sequence). The CDR3 totals 18 residues. The CDR3 here is CATSPSGGEGQGTDTQYF. The CDR3 nucleotides are TGTGCCACCAGCCCCTCGGGGGGAGAGGGGCAGGGCACAGATACGCAGTATTTT.

The chain couples TRBV9 to TRBJ2-7, with a possible D match to TRBD2 (5 bases). CDR1 is SGDLS and CDR2 is YYNGEE in the germline V gene. The CDR3 totals 14 residues. Trimming removed 0 bases at V and 4 bases at J, with 11 bases between. Written as DNA, the CDR3 is TGTGCCAGCAGCGTAGGAGGGCCCTCGTACGAGCAGTACTTC. This translates into CASSVGGPSYEQYF.

This sequence joins TRBV5-5 and TRBJ1-3, with D tentatively TRBD1 (6 bases). This CDR3 is built from 14 residues. Deletions cut 3 bases from V and 0 bases from J, with 7 bases between. Germline CDR1 SGHKS, CDR2 YYEKEE (reference sequence). This CDR3 is CASSWTDSGNTIYF. For the CDR3, the DNA is TGTGCCAGCAGCTGGACAGACTCTGGAAACACCATATATTTT.

This clone was seen just once. The chain couples TRBV5-1 to TRBJ2-1; perhaps TRBD1 as D (6 bases). This CDR3 is built from 15 residues. CDR1 and CDR2 (germline): SGHRS, YFSETQ. Trimming pared 3 bases from V and 10 bases from J, leaving 20 bases between. The CDR3 here is CASSWGQGPLGEQFF. Here the CDR3 DNA reads TGCGCCAGCAGCTGGGGCCAGGGGCCCCTTGGGGAGCAGTTCTTC.